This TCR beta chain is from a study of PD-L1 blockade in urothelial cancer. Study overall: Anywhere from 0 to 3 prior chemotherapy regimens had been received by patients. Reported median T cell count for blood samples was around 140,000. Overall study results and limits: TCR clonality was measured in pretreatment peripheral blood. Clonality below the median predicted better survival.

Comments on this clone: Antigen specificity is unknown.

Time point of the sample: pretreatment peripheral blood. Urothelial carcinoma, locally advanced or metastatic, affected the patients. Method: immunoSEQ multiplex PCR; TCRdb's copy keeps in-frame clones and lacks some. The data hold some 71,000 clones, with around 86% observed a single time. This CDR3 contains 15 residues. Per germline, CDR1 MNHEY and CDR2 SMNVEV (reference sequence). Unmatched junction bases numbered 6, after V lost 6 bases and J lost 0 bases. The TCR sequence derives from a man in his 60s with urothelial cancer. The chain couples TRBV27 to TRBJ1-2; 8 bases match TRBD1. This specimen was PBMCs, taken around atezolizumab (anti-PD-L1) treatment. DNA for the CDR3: TGTGCCAGCAGATCGACAGGGGTGACTAACTATGGCTACACCTTC. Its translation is CASRSTGVTNYGYTF.